The T cell receptor (beta chain) described here comes from a study of blood T cell repertoires in COVID-19. TCRdb's copy holds only in-frame clones and misses some; the assay was immunoSEQ multiplex PCR. The sample records more than 200,000 clones, around 87% being singletons. This CDR3 comprises 15 residues. The V gene end was trimmed by 2 bases and the J gene end by 5 bases; junction bases not matched to a gene: 5. Germline CDR1 LGHDT, CDR2 YNNKEL (reference sequence). The sequenced material came from peripheral blood. The chain links TRBV3-1 (or the pseudogene TRBV3-2) to TRBJ2-1; 8 bases are shared with TRBD1. The receptor was isolated from a woman in her 50s with COVID-19, enrolled during active disease. The DNA for the CDR3 is TGTGCCAGCAGCCAACAGGGGGCGATTGACAATGAGCAGTTCTTC. Amino acid sequence: CASSQQGAIDNEQFF.